The source of this T cell receptor beta chain is a study of blood T cell repertoires in COVID-19. About the study: PBMCs, B-cell-depleted T cells, or T cells were the source of the cDNA or gDNA that made up the material.

Per the original data handling: Reference gene primer amplification gave estimated nucleated cell counts. The data were produced by immunoSEQ multiplex PCR, yet TCRdb's version contains in-frame clones alone and is incomplete. The V and J calls and clone size were taken over from that table, and D and trimming were inferred from the DNA. The sample shows 100,000 to 150,000 clones, about 93% of them seen only once. In Seattle, patients joined the study during active infection and were tracked longitudinally. The CDR3 covers 15 residues. Germline assignment: CDR1 LGHDT and CDR2 YNNKEL (reference sequence). With V trimmed by 1 base and J by 1 base, 0 bases remained unmatched.

V usage is TRBV3-1 (or the pseudogene TRBV3-2) and J usage is TRBJ2-2; 7 bases are shared with TRBD2. The sample comprised peripheral blood. The sequence was obtained from a man aged 45-60 years with COVID-19, enrolled during active disease. Written as DNA, the CDR3 is TGTGCCAGCAGCCAAGCGGGGGGGAACACCGGGGAGCTGTTTTTT. Amino acid sequence: CASSQAGGNTGELFF.